This TCR beta chain comes out of a study of radiotherapy plus CTLA-4 blockade in lung cancer. Profiled with immunoSEQ multiplex PCR; TCRdb holds only in-frame clones, not every one. This table has 80,000 to 95,000 clones, 80% to 85% appearing once. This CDR3 contains 14 residues. CDR1 is MGHDK and CDR2 is SYGVNS in the germline V gene. Trimming pared 2 bases from V and 5 bases from J, leaving 12 bases between. The TCR was taken from a human donor with non-small cell lung cancer who had stable disease on radiotherapy plus ipilimumab. The chain carries TRBV25-1 and TRBJ1-1; no firm D call. Sequencing was performed on peripheral blood, taken from a patient treated with radiotherapy plus ipilimumab. CDR3 nucleotides: TGTGCCAGCAGTGAACGGCATCAAGGTACTGAAGCTTTCTTT. This sequence encodes CASSERHQGTEAFF. The full variable domain, completed using reference TRBV25-1 and TRBJ1-1, is EADIYQTPRYLVIGTGKKITLECSQTMGHDKMYWYQQDPGMELHLIHYSYGVNSTEKGDLSSESTVSRIRTEHFPLTLESARPSHTSQYLCASSERHQGTEAFFGQGTRLTVV.